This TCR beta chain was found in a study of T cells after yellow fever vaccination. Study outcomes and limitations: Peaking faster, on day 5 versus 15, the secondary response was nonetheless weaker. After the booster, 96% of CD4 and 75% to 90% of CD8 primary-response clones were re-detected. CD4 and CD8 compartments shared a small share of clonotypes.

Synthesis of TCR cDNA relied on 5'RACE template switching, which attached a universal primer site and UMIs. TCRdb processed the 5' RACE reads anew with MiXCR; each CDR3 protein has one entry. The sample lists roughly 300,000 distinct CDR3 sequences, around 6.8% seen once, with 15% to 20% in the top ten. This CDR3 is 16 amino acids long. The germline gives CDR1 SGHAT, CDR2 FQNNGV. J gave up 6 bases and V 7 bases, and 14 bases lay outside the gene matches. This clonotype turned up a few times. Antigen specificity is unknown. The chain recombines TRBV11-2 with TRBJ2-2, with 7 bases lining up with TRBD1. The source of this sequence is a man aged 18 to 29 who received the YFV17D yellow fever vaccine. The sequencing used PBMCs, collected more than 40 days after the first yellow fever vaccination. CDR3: CASTSRRRQGAGELFF. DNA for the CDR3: TGTGCCAGCACAAGCAGACGACGGCAGGGGGCCGGGGAGCTGTTTTTT.